The 19 T cell receptor beta chains below were found in one sample sequenced in a study of cytomegalovirus exposure and HLA in healthy donors. The PCR employed 60 Vbeta primers together with 13 Jbeta primers. This table comes from immunoSEQ multiplex PCR, and its TCRdb copy is limited to in-frame clones, with some not included. The sample lists about 150,000 clones, about 84% seen once, with approximately 3.6% in the top ten. Material for sequencing was PBMCs. The receptors were gathered from a male donor in good health and CMV-seronegative.

The V and J genes are TRBV29-1 and TRBJ1-5, with TRBD1 identical over 8 bases. Germline V gene sequence: CDR1 SQVTM, CDR2 ANQGSEA. This CDR3 has 13 residues. J lost 7 bases, V lost 4 bases, and 6 bases had no gene match. The CDR3: CSVAGGKGQPQHF. The CDR3, as DNA: TGCAGCGTTGCAGGGGGCAAAGGGCAGCCCCAGCATTTT.

The chain uses TRBV19 and TRBJ1-2, with 7 bases lining up with TRBD1. The germline V gene encodes CDR1 LNHDA and CDR2 SQIVND (reference sequence). Trimming cost V 3 bases and J 4 bases; bases outside gene matches: 8. The CDR3 is 15 amino acids. In DNA, the CDR3 is TGTGCCAGTAGTATCAGATCAGGGGGAAGCTATGGCTACACCTTC. Amino acid sequence: CASSIRSGGSYGYTF.

The V gene is TRBV5-8, the J gene TRBJ2-3; TRBD1 matches 7 bases. This CDR3 is 15 amino acids long. The V gene end was trimmed by 4 bases and the J gene end by 2 bases; junction bases not matched to a gene: 7. CDR1 and CDR2 from the germline V gene are SGHTS and YDEGEE. This CDR3 is CASSPSGQFTDTQYF. For the CDR3, the DNA is TGTGCCAGCAGCCCCTCGGGACAGTTCACAGATACGCAGTATTTT. The variable domain in full, completed from reference TRBV5-8 and TRBJ2-3, reads EAGVTQSPTHLIKTRGQQATLRCSPISGHTSVYWYQQALGLGLQFLLWYDEGEERNRGNFPPRFSGRQFPNYSSELNVNALELEDSALYLCASSPSGQFTDTQYFGPGTRLTVL.

V usage is TRBV6-5 and J usage is TRBJ1-3; TRBD1 matches at 9 bases. The CDR3 extends over 15 amino acids. The V segment lost 6 bases and the J segment 4 bases; nucleotides outside the gene matches: 7. Germline V gene sequence: CDR1 MNHEY, CDR2 SVGAGI. CDR3 bases: TGTGCCAGCAGGCCCGACAGGGGGTCCGGAAACACCATATATTTT. Its protein is CASRPDRGSGNTIYF.

The chain combines TRBV6-1 with TRBJ1-5, with 10 bases matching TRBD1. The CDR3 consists of 15 residues. Germline values: CDR1 MNHNS, CDR2 SASEGT. V shed 4 bases and J 5 bases; nucleotides not matched to a gene: 5. For the CDR3, the DNA is TGTGCCAGCAGTGTGGGACAGGGGAGGGATCAGCCCCAGCATTTT. This translates into CASSVGQGRDQPQHF.

The J gene is TRBJ2-1, the V gene TRBV25-1; the D is unclear. The CDR3 runs 15 residues. Germline V gives CDR1 MGHDK, CDR2 SYGVNS. Trimming removed 3 bases at V and 2 bases at J, with 11 bases between. The CDR3 nucleotides are TGTGCCAGCAGTGACTCTTGGAGCCCCTACAATGAGCAGTTCTTC. Translated: CASSDSWSPYNEQFF.

Details on this clone: Distinct nucleotide sequences in the sample also encode this CDR3. The CDR3 protein is CASSLVRGNTEAFF. The CDR3 coding sequence is TGCGCCAGCAGCTTGGTCCGGGGGAACACTGAAGCTTTCTTT. The V and J genes are TRBV5-1 and TRBJ1-1, with D hard to call. Germline lookup yields CDR1 SGHRS and CDR2 YFSETQ. The CDR3 covers 14 residues. V lost 0 bases and J 1 base, leaving 7 bases between the germline ends. Using reference TRBV5-1 and TRBJ1-1 for the parts outside the CDR3, the full variable domain is KAGVTQTPRYLIKTRGQQVTLSCSPISGHRSVSWYQQTPGQGLQFLFEYFSETQRNKGNFPGRFSGRQFSNSRSEMNVSTLELGDSALYLCASSLVRGNTEAFFGQGTRLTVV.

V gene TRBV27 combines with J gene TRBJ2-7; 10 bases are shared with TRBD1. The V gene end was trimmed by 4 bases and the J gene end by 7 bases; junction bases not matched to a gene: 7. CDR1 MNHEY and CDR2 SMNVEV come from the germline V gene (reference sequence). The CDR3 loop spans 14 amino acids. CDR3 protein: CASSSDRGSGEQYF. As DNA, the CDR3 is TGTGCCAGCAGTTCGGACAGGGGGTCTGGGGAGCAGTACTTC.

The chain uses TRBV29-1 and TRBJ1-1; possible D gene TRBD1, 6 bases. Germline CDR1 is SQVTM and CDR2 is ANQGSEA. Trimming took 7 bases from V and 1 from J, leaving 16 bases between them. The CDR3 sequence is 14 residues long. Here the CDR3 reads CSGVQGWGNTEAFF. The CDR3 DNA reads TGCAGCGGGGTACAGGGCTGGGGGAACACTGAAGCTTTCTTT.

The J gene is TRBJ2-2, the V gene TRBV10-2; D gene ambiguous. CDR1 and CDR2 (germline): WSHSY, SAAADI. V was trimmed by 5 bases and J by 7 bases, leaving 11 bases between them. This CDR3 has 13 amino acids. The DNA for the CDR3 is TGCGCCAGCAGTTTACTTTTCGTCGGGGAGCTGTTTTTT. It codes for CASSLLFVGELFF.

This chain joins TRBV9 and TRBJ2-1; TRBD2 is a possible D gene (7 bases). Trimming shortened V by 0 bases and J by 4 bases, and 11 bases separated the two germline ends. This CDR3 has 15 amino acids. Per germline, CDR1 SGDLS and CDR2 YYNGEE. CDR3 residues: CASSVGGRGYNEQFF. CDR3 coding DNA: TGTGCCAGCAGCGTAGGGGGGAGGGGGTACAATGAGCAGTTCTTC.

This chain joins TRBV18 and TRBJ1-5, with a possible D match to TRBD1 (6 bases). CDR3 size: 15 residues. V lost 5 bases, J lost 7 bases, and 18 bases lay in between. From germline, CDR1 is KGHSH and CDR2 LQKENI. The CDR3 protein is CASSTTGAREQPQHF. The CDR3 DNA sequence: TGTGCCAGCTCAACGACAGGTGCTCGGGAACAGCCCCAGCATTTT. Full variable domain (rest looked up from reference TRBV18 and TRBJ1-5): NAGVMQNPRHLVRRRGQEARLRCSPMKGHSHVYWYRQLPEEGLKFMVYLQKENIIDESGMPKERFSAEFPKEGPSILRIQQVVRGDSAAYFCASSTTGAREQPQHFGDGTRLSIL.

The chain is built from TRBV28 and TRBJ1-1; TRBD1 agrees at 8 bases. This CDR3 has 12 residues. Germline V gene lookup returns CDR1 MDHEN and CDR2 SYDVKM. Trimming removed 4 bases from V and 10 bases from J; junction bases left unmatched: 5. The DNA for the CDR3 is TGTGCCAGCAGTTCCGCAGGGGGCGGAGCTTTCTTT. It is translated as CASSSAGGGAFF.

This clone was counted a few times. The gene calls are TRBV7-2 and TRBJ2-6, with 9 bases aligning to TRBD2. Trimming took 4 bases from V and 2 from J; bases not matched to a gene: 12. Germline assignment: CDR1 SGHTA and CDR2 FQGNSA. CDR3 length: 19 residues. The CDR3 reads CASSSASLRGGPGANVLTF. In nucleotides, the CDR3 is TGTGCCAGCAGCTCAGCCTCCCTGCGGGGGGGCCCTGGGGCCAACGTCCTGACTTTC.

The chain carries TRBV15 and TRBJ2-7; 7 bases are a match to TRBD1. The CDR3 consists of 16 residues. Germline CDR1 is LNHNV and CDR2 is YYDKDF (reference sequence). V trimming: 0 bases; J trimming: 2 bases; junction bases outside the gene matches: 7. The CDR3 loop reads CATSRDQGQVTYEQYF. The CDR3 coding sequence is TGTGCCACCAGCAGAGACCAAGGACAGGTCACCTACGAGCAGTACTTC.

The genes are TRBV11-2 and TRBJ2-5, with TRBD2 matching over 8 bases. V trimming: 3 bases; J trimming: 2 bases; junction bases outside the gene matches: 17. CDR3 length equals 19 residues. Germline V gene lookup returns CDR1 SGHAT and CDR2 FQNNGV. The CDR3 spells CASSFGPGRLSGGQETQYF. In DNA, the CDR3 is TGTGCCAGCAGCTTCGGCCCCGGGCGATTGAGCGGGGGTCAAGAGACCCAGTACTTC.

This chain joins TRBV6-1 and TRBJ1-1; 7 bases match TRBD1. The trim removed 4 bases at V and 1 base at J, leaving 3 bases unmatched. The V gene's germline CDR1 is MNHNS and CDR2 SASEGT. The CDR3 covers 14 residues. CDR3 nucleotide sequence: TGTGCCAGCAGTGTCTGGGACAGGAACACTGAAGCTTTCTTT. This translates into CASSVWDRNTEAFF.

J is TRBJ2-1 and V is TRBV19; 9 bases are shared with TRBD2. V lost 5 bases, J lost 9 bases, and 11 bases stayed unmatched. Germline V gives CDR1 LNHDA, CDR2 SQIVND (reference sequence). This CDR3 contains 15 residues. The CDR3 coding sequence is TGTGCCAGTAGTGGGCGGGAGGGCCGATATGGTGAGCAGTTCTTC. Its translation is CASSGREGRYGEQFF.

The V call is TRBV13, the J call TRBJ2-7; TRBD1 agrees at 12 bases. Germline V gives CDR1 PRHDT, CDR2 FYEKMQ (reference sequence). This CDR3 contains 17 residues. J gave up 5 bases and V 0 bases, and 8 bases lay outside the gene matches. The CDR3 loop is CASSLGGTGGKDDEQYF. DNA for the CDR3: TGTGCCAGCAGCTTAGGTGGGACAGGGGGCAAAGATGACGAGCAGTACTTC.